Given below is one T cell receptor (beta chain) in context. The antigen is unknown. This record belongs to a study of cytomegalovirus exposure and HLA in healthy donors. General observations from the study: Most CMV-associated TCR beta chains appeared HLA-restricted in a later analysis.

Deletions cut 3 bases from V and 5 bases from J, with 10 bases between. The CDR3 runs 14 residues. Per the germline V gene, CDR1 is SGHTA and CDR2 is FQGNSA. PCR was performed using 60 Vbeta and 13 Jbeta primers. Assay used: immunoSEQ multiplex PCR; TCRdb lists only in-frame clones, some missing. Recorded for this sample: 150,000 or so clones. The genes are TRBV7-2 and TRBJ1-4; TRBD1 is a possible D gene (6 bases). This TCR was recovered from a man younger than 45 in good health and CMV-seronegative. Sequenced sample: PBMCs. CDR3 in amino acids: CASSLDSSNEKLFF. Here the CDR3 DNA reads TGTGCCAGCAGCTTGGACAGCTCAAATGAAAAACTGTTTTTT.